This entry lists 8 T cell receptor beta chains sequenced from one sample in a study of T cells after yellow fever vaccination. TCRdb fed the 5' RACE reads into MiXCR, producing one record per CDR3 protein. The sample lists approximately 300,000 distinct CDR3 sequences, 6.8% seen once, with over 15% in the top ten. The sequencing here drew on PBMCs, taken around 45 days after the first yellow fever vaccination. The receptor source for this set is a man between 18 and 35 years old who received the YFV17D yellow fever vaccine.

This clonotype was observed a handful of times. The V and J genes are TRBV5-4 and TRBJ2-1, with D possibly TRBD1 on 5 matching bases. This CDR3 has 16 residues. V lost 5 bases and J 1 base, leaving 16 bases between the germline ends. Germline V CDR1 and CDR2: SGHNT, YYREEE (reference sequence). CDR3 DNA sequence: TGTGCCAGCAGTTCACAGGCGTCCCAGTCCTACAATGAGCAGTTCTTC. The encoded protein is CASSSQASQSYNEQFF.

This clonotype came up a few times. The rearrangement links TRBV10-3 to TRBJ1-5; D may be TRBD1 (5 bases). Germline CDR1 ENHRY, CDR2 SYGVKD. The CDR3 consists of 15 residues. V lost 0 bases and J lost 5, with 11 bases in between. As DNA, the CDR3 is TGTGCCATCAGTGAGTCAGGGGCCTCGGATCAGCCCCAGCATTTT. Its protein is CAISESGASDQPQHF.

This clonotype was recorded a few times. The chain is built from TRBV12-3 or TRBV12-4 and TRBJ1-2; the D is unclear. Trimming cost V 6 bases and J 3 bases, with 11 bases left between them. The CDR3 covers 13 residues. The CDR3 sequence: CASSERAYYGYTF. Here the CDR3 DNA reads TGTGCCAGCAGCGAGCGAGCCTACTATGGCTACACCTTC.

This clonotype appeared a few times. V gene TRBV4-2 combines with J gene TRBJ2-1; 11 nucleotides align to TRBD2. Germline-derived CDR1 and CDR2 are LGHNA and YNFKEQ. Unmatched junction bases numbered 10, after V lost 8 bases and J lost 7 bases. The CDR3 sequence is 15 residues long. The CDR3 nucleotides read TGTGCCAGCGACCTGGGGGCTAGCGGGGGGAATGAGCAGTTCTTC. Protein product: CASDLGASGGNEQFF.

The DNA for the CDR3 is TGTGCCAGCAGGGGCCTCGACATGGTAGCCAAAAACATTCAGTACTTC. It yields the protein CASRGLDMVAKNIQYF. This chain joins TRBV6-1 and TRBJ2-4, with D uncertain. Germline V gene data show CDR1 as MNHNS and CDR2 as SASEGT. The CDR3 covers 16 residues. V was clipped by 6 bases and J by 0 bases, with 15 bases between them.

This clonotype was found a few times. This chain joins TRBV14 and TRBJ2-5; the match to TRBD1 covers 10 bases. The CDR3 runs to 17 residues. Germline loops: CDR1 SGHDN, CDR2 FVKESK. The V segment lost 0 bases and the J segment 2 bases; nucleotides outside the gene matches: 6. The CDR3 DNA sequence: TGTGCCAGCAGCCAAGATCCCCTGGGACAGGGGCAAGAGACCCAGTACTTC. It yields the protein CASSQDPLGQGQETQYF.

This clonotype was found a few times. The chain recombines TRBV7-8 with TRBJ2-2; D ambiguous. CDR1 is SGHVS, CDR2 FQNEAQ, per germline. Trimming stripped 2 bases from V and 6 bases from J, with 7 bases between. The CDR3 runs 13 residues. The DNA for the CDR3 is TGTGCCAGCAGCTTAATAGGGCCCGGGGAGCTGTTTTTT. Translated: CASSLIGPGELFF.

This chain links TRBV5-1 with TRBJ2-3, with a weak D call TRBD1 (6 bases). Trimming left V 4 bases short and J 0 bases short, with 12 bases between. The CDR3 has 15 amino acids. From germline, CDR1 is SGHRS and CDR2 YFSETQ. In DNA, the CDR3 is TGCGCCAGCAGCGACGGACAGACTAGCACAGATACGCAGTATTTT. It encodes CASSDGQTSTDTQYF.